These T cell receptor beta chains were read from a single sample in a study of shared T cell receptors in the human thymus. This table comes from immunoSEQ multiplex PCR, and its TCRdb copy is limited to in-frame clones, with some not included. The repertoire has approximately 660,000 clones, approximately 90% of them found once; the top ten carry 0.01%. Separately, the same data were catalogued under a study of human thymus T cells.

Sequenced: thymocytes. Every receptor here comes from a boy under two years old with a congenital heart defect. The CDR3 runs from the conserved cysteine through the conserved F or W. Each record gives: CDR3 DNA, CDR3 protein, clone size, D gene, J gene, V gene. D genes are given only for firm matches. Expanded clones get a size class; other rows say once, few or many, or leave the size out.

cdr3_nt: TGTGCCAGCAGCGGGCAGGGCTACTATGGCTACACCTTC
cdr3_aa: CASSGQGYYGYTF
clone_size: -
d_call: -
j_call: TRBJ1-2
v_call: TRBV7-2

cdr3_nt: TGTGCCAGCAGTGACGTGAGGAAGCTCCACGAGCAGTACTTC
cdr3_aa: CASSDVRKLHEQYF
clone_size: -
d_call: -
j_call: TRBJ2-7
v_call: TRBV6-1

cdr3_nt: TGTGCCAGCAGCCAAGATCAGGCGGGCGAGCGCACAGATACGCAGTATTTT
cdr3_aa: CASSQDQAGERTDTQYF
clone_size: -
d_call: -
j_call: TRBJ2-3
v_call: TRBV14

cdr3_nt: TGTGCCAGCAGATACAGGGAGATCAGAGATACGCAGTATTTT
cdr3_aa: CASRYREIRDTQYF
clone_size: once
d_call: -
j_call: TRBJ2-3
v_call: TRBV27

cdr3_nt: TGTGCCAGCAGCTCAGCAGGGGGCGAGCAGTACTTC
cdr3_aa: CASSSAGGEQYF
clone_size: -
d_call: TRBD1
j_call: TRBJ2-7
v_call: TRBV28

cdr3_nt: TGTGCCAGCAGCCTAAGAGGTAACTATGGCTACACCTTC
cdr3_aa: CASSLRGNYGYTF
clone_size: -
d_call: -
j_call: TRBJ1-2
v_call: TRBV5-4

cdr3_nt: TGTGCCAGCAGCTTAACTACAGATGAGAGCTCTGGAAACACCATATATTTT
cdr3_aa: CASSLTTDESSGNTIYF
clone_size: -
d_call: -
j_call: TRBJ1-3
v_call: TRBV7-3

cdr3_nt: TGTGCCAGCAGTTACTCGGTGGAGGGGAAGGATGGCTACACCTTC
cdr3_aa: CASSYSVEGKDGYTF
clone_size: once
d_call: -
j_call: TRBJ1-2
v_call: TRBV6-5

cdr3_nt: TGTGCCAGTGGAGTAAGCTCCTACAATGAGCAGTTCTTC
cdr3_aa: CASGVSSYNEQFF
clone_size: -
d_call: -
j_call: TRBJ2-1
v_call: TRBV19

cdr3_nt: TGTGCCAGCTCACCCAAAGCGGGAGTCCCCGACACCGGGGAGCTGTTTTTT
cdr3_aa: CASSPKAGVPDTGELFF
clone_size: -
d_call: TRBD2
j_call: TRBJ2-2
v_call: TRBV18

cdr3_nt: TGCAGCGTCCACCCCCACCTCGACAGGGACCATAGCTCCTACAATGAGCAGTTCTTC
cdr3_aa: CSVHPHLDRDHSSYNEQFF
clone_size: -
d_call: TRBD1
j_call: TRBJ2-1
v_call: TRBV29-1

cdr3_nt: TGTGCCAGCAGCTTAGAATGCGGCAGGGTACAGGACGAGCAGTACTTC
cdr3_aa: CASSLECGRVQDEQYF
clone_size: few
d_call: -
j_call: TRBJ2-7
v_call: TRBV7-6

cdr3_nt: TGTGCCAGCAGTGAAGAGGTCGGGTTCGAGAATGAGCAGTTCTTC
cdr3_aa: CASSEEVGFENEQFF
clone_size: -
d_call: -
j_call: TRBJ2-1
v_call: TRBV6-4

cdr3_nt: TGTGCCAGCAGCTTTACTAGCGGGAGGGCCAATGAGCAGTTCTTC
cdr3_aa: CASSFTSGRANEQFF
clone_size: few
d_call: TRBD2
j_call: TRBJ2-1
v_call: TRBV11-2

cdr3_nt: TGCAGCGTTGGTGACAGGGGCCGGGACACAGATACGCAGTATTTT
cdr3_aa: CSVGDRGRDTDTQYF
clone_size: -
d_call: TRBD1
j_call: TRBJ2-3
v_call: TRBV29-1

cdr3_nt: TGCGCCAGCAGCCAGAACCCCGGGACTAGCTGGATTGAGCAGTTCTTC
cdr3_aa: CASSQNPGTSWIEQFF
clone_size: -
d_call: TRBD2
j_call: TRBJ2-1
v_call: TRBV4-3

cdr3_nt: TGTGCCAGCAGTGACCCCCTACTAGCGGGAGCGGACTACGAGCAGTACTTC
cdr3_aa: CASSDPLLAGADYEQYF
clone_size: -
d_call: TRBD2
j_call: TRBJ2-7
v_call: TRBV25-1